The rows below give T cell receptor beta chains drawn from one sample of a study of shared clonotypes between healthy human individuals. The assay was immunoSEQ multiplex PCR, and TCRdb's table has in-frame clones only and misses some. The table has 1 million to 1.3 million clones, 75% to 85% seen once. The sample taken for sequencing was memory CD4+ T cells from PBMCs. The origin of the receptors is a man aged 18 to 29 in good health. Some clones in this sample may be carry-over from other donors' samples. The CDR3 runs from the conserved cysteine through the conserved F or W. Each record gives: V gene, CDR3 protein.

TRBV27,CASRKFPNRAGSNQPQHF
TRBV28,CASRDGGKTTEEKLFF
TRBV5-5,CASSFAGGQQETQYF
TRBV5-1,CASSLSVFSSGANVLTF
TRBV9,CASSVAGGAGRDTEAFF
TRBV6-6,CASSYTGQGYEQYF
TRBV25-1,CASSAERGRIYEQYF
TRBV5-1,CASSLMSRTDTQYF
TRBV6-1,CASSESRYRTPNTEAFF
TRBV5-1,CASSGLAGGRTGELFF
TRBV6-6,CASSFPTGRLNTEAFF
TRBV11-2,CASSRQGANTEAFF
TRBV11-2,CASSFLAGGNTGELFF
TRBV5-8,CASSTTAADTQYF
TRBV12-2,CASRLRDIYEQYF
TRBV27,CASSSIWTDRHSGANVLTF
TRBV6-1,CASRSTGQGYEQYF
TRBV7-2,CASSRLGTAQETQYF
TRBV5-4,CASSSGADRSYNEQFF
TRBV7-2,CASSLAMAANADTQYF
TRBV5-4,CASSYGTSGTYEQYF
TRBV28,CASSFITGGNQPQHF
TRBV27,CASTLPGTGGGNTEAFF
TRBV28,CASSLSLGGGSYEQYF
TRBV29-1,CSASTGTGGYEQYF
TRBV19,CASSILGGTEYGYTF
TRBV18,CASSLDRNTEAFF
TRBV7-9,CASSQDRVGIEAFF
TRBV9,CASSAPRGLSPEPYGYTF
TRBV7-9,CASSLGQLNTEAFF
TRBV6-1,CASSGGFLYEQYF
TRBV7-3,CASSRGPNTGELFF
TRBV6-6,CASSLQGSGNTIYF
TRBV19,CASSIGDQPQHF
TRBV6-5,CASSYSDGPYEQYF
TRBV2,CASRVGQGALSEQFF
TRBV7-9,CASSPPRGQGQETQYF
TRBV9,CASSVDLPRTANTGELFF
TRBV7-3,CASSHGQGSRTGELFF
TRBV11-3,CASSANRAGELFF
TRBV7-3,CASSSGTGTLGYTF
TRBV30,CAWSEGLAGIHEQFF
TRBV30,CAWGLTDSPQHF
TRBV14,CASSPAARRNTEAFF
TRBV6-5,CASAGAPLDEQYF
TRBV6-4,CASSEWRNTGELFF